This record covers a single T cell receptor (beta chain). The antigen is unknown. Generation of TCR cDNA used 5'RACE template switching (which added a universal primer site and UMIs). TCRdb analysed the 5' RACE reads with MiXCR anew, one entry per CDR3 protein. This sample has about 300,000 distinct CDR3 sequences, with 8.5% to 10% found just once. These data come from a study of T cells after yellow fever vaccination. The study's findings and limits: Researchers cautioned that FACS-sorted repertoires could harbor abundant clonotypes contaminating from the bulk population.

The material sequenced was CD4+ T cells sorted from PBMCs, taken 5 days after the yellow fever booster vaccination. The TCR was taken from a man younger than 35 who received the YFV17D yellow fever vaccine.

CDR3 sequence reads: CASSLGAAEAFF. CDR3 nucleotides: TGTGCCAGCAGTTTAGGAGCGGCTGAAGCTTTCTTT. This chain links TRBV12-3 or TRBV12-4 with TRBJ1-1, with unresolved D. The CDR3 runs to 12 residues. V lost 1 base and J 6 bases, leaving 6 bases between the germline ends.